Below, 4 T cell receptor beta chains from the same sample are listed, as sequenced in a study of T cells after yellow fever vaccination. TCRdb re-derived calls from the 5' RACE reads in MiXCR, one entry per CDR3 protein. The sample lists around 530,000 distinct CDR3 sequences; about 17% were seen once. The material sequenced was PBMCs, taken 5 days after the first yellow fever vaccination. The receptors derive from a man aged 18 to 30 who received the YFV17D yellow fever vaccine.

This clonotype was recorded a few times. The chain couples TRBV7-9 to TRBJ1-1; 7 bases match TRBD1. This CDR3 has 15 residues. Trimming removed 4 bases from V and 3 bases from J; junction bases left unmatched: 8. Germline V CDR1 and CDR2: SEHNR, FQNEAQ (reference sequence). DNA for the CDR3: TGTGCCAGCAGCTCCCTTAAGGGGGCGTACACTGAAGCTTTCTTT. Its protein product is CASSSLKGAYTEAFF.

This clonotype was seen only a few times. V usage is TRBV7-9 and J usage is TRBJ2-5; D is possibly TRBD2 (6 bases). The V end lost 5 bases, the J end lost 7 bases, and 17 bases lay between the germline ends. This CDR3 is 14 amino acids long. Germline CDR1 is SEHNR and CDR2 is FQNEAQ (reference sequence). The CDR3 region is CASSPTGAGGTQYF. The CDR3 DNA sequence: TGTGCCAGCAGCCCAACGGGCGCCGGGGGGACCCAGTACTTC. Full variable domain (missing parts from reference TRBV7-9 and TRBJ2-5): DTGVSQNPRHKITKRGQNVTFRCDPISEHNRLYWYRQTLGQGPEFLTYFQNEAQLEKSRLLSDRFSAERPKGSFSTLEIQRTEQGDSAMYLCASSPTGAGGTQYFGPGTRLLVL.

This clonotype showed up just a few times. This chain uses TRBV19 with TRBJ1-1; D possibly corresponds to TRBD1 (5 bases). The germline V and J ends were trimmed by 4 bases and 0 bases, with 12 bases remaining between them. The CDR3 runs to 15 residues. Germline V lookup: CDR1 LNHDA, CDR2 SQIVND (reference sequence). The CDR3 nucleotides are TGTGCCAGTAGTACGGCAGGGCTCATGAACACTGAAGCTTTCTTT. It encodes CASSTAGLMNTEAFF. The full variable domain, completed using reference TRBV19 and TRBJ1-1, is DGGITQSPKYLFRKEGQNVTLSCEQNLNHDAMYWYRQDPGQGLRLIYYSQIVNDFQKGDIAEGYSVSREKKESFPLTVTSAQKNPTAFYLCASSTAGLMNTEAFFGQGTRLTVV.

Only a few counts were recorded for this clonotype. The chain couples TRBV7-2 to TRBJ2-1; 7 positions agree with TRBD1. V was clipped by 7 bases and J by 2 bases; unmatched bases: 8. This CDR3 is built from 15 residues. Germline loops: CDR1 SGHTA, CDR2 FQGNSA. DNA for the CDR3: TGTGCCAGCACCCGTGGGGACAGTACCTACAATGAGCAGTTCTTC. Its translation: CASTRGDSTYNEQFF.